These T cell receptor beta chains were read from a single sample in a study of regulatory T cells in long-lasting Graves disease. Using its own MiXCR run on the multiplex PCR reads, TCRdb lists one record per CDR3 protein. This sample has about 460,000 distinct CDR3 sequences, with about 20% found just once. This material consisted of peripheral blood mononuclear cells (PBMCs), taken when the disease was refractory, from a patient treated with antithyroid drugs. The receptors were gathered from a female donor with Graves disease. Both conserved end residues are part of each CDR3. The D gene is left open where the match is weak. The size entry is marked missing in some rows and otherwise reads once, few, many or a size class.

DNA: TGTGCCAGCAGTTTACGGGTGAGGGGTGAAAAACTGTTTTTT; CDR3: CASSLRVRGEKLFF; D: -; J: TRBJ1-4; size: many; V: TRBV28
DNA: TGTGCCAGCAGCCAAGAGACTAGAGGCATTCAGTACTTC; CDR3: CASSQETRGIQYF; D: -; J: TRBJ2-4; size: -; V: TRBV14
DNA: TGTGCCCGCAGCTCGACAGCCCCCCCCTACAATGAGCAGTTCTTC; CDR3: CARSSTAPPYNEQFF; D: -; J: TRBJ2-1; size: once; V: TRBV28
DNA: TGTGCCAGCAGCTCCGGGCACCTATCCTACAATGAGCAGTTCTTC; CDR3: CASSSGHLSYNEQFF; D: -; J: TRBJ2-1; size: -; V: TRBV7-9
DNA: TGTGCCAGCAGTGGCACCACAGGGAACCAGCCCCAGCATTTT; CDR3: CASSGTTGNQPQHF; D: -; J: TRBJ1-5; size: many; V: TRBV6-1
DNA: TGCAGTGCTAGAGATCCTAGCGGGGACGGTCCGGGCTACGAGCAGTACTTC; CDR3: CSARDPSGDGPGYEQYF; D: TRBD2; J: TRBJ2-7; size: many; V: TRBV20-1
DNA: TGTGCCAGCAGTTCGGGGGGACAGGCGAACACCGGGGAGCTGTTTTTT; CDR3: CASSSGGQANTGELFF; D: -; J: TRBJ2-2; size: few; V: TRBV12-3/TRBV12-4
DNA: TGCACCGCTAGTGAAGGGTATACTGAAGCTTTCTTT; CDR3: CTASEGYTEAFF; D: -; J: TRBJ1-1; size: few; V: TRBV20-1
DNA: TGCAGTGTCCAGCGGGGGGGCCAGGTGCAGTACTTC; CDR3: CSVQRGGQVQYF; D: TRBD2; J: TRBJ2-7; size: few; V: TRBV20-1
DNA: TGTGCCAGCACGTTAGGGGGAGGGACCTTGGGGGCGGTTAAGGCTTTCTTT; CDR3: CASTLGGGTLGAVKAFF; D: -; J: TRBJ1-1; size: many; V: TRBV12-3/TRBV12-4
DNA: TGCGCCAGCAGCCAAGATGTAGTCGGCGGCACCGGGGAGCTGTTTTTT; CDR3: CASSQDVVGGTGELFF; D: -; J: TRBJ2-2; size: few; V: TRBV4-1
DNA: TGTGCCACCAGCAAAGGACTTATGGGTTCACCCCTCCACTTT; CDR3: CATSKGLMGSPLHF; D: -; J: TRBJ1-6; size: many; V: TRBV15
DNA: TGTGCCAGCAGTTTAGCACAGGGGATCTATGGCTACACCTTC; CDR3: CASSLAQGIYGYTF; D: TRBD1; J: TRBJ1-2; size: many; V: TRBV27
DNA: TGTGCCAGCAGTGAGTCCTTCGAGCAGTACTTC; CDR3: CASSESFEQYF; D: -; J: TRBJ2-7; size: many; V: TRBV6-1
DNA: TGTGCCAGCTCATCTTCCGGGGGGGAGGGCACTGAAGCTTTCTTT; CDR3: CASSSSGGEGTEAFF; D: -; J: TRBJ1-1; size: few; V: TRBV18
DNA: TGTGCCAGCAGTGAACAGGGTTTAAGCGAGACCCAGTACTTC; CDR3: CASSEQGLSETQYF; D: -; J: TRBJ2-5; size: many; V: TRBV2
DNA: TGCAGCGTTGCTATAGGGCAGGCGCAAGAAAAACTGTTTTTT; CDR3: CSVAIGQAQEKLFF; D: -; J: TRBJ1-4; size: many; V: TRBV29-1
DNA: TGTGCCAGCAGCTTGCTAGTTGGGACAGAAGCTTTCTTT; CDR3: CASSLLVGTEAFF; D: -; J: TRBJ1-1; size: many; V: TRBV7-2
DNA: TGCGCCAGCAGCTTAATGTCGACGGGGAACACCGGGGAGCTGTTTTTT; CDR3: CASSLMSTGNTGELFF; D: -; J: TRBJ2-2; size: few; V: TRBV5-1
DNA: TGTGCCAGCAGTCGAGGGGAGGGGATCTGGAGCACTGAAGCTTTCTTT; CDR3: CASSRGEGIWSTEAFF; D: -; J: TRBJ1-1; size: many; V: TRBV11-3
DNA: TGTGCCACCAGCACTAACCTGGCTAACTATGGCTACACCTTC; CDR3: CATSTNLANYGYTF; D: -; J: TRBJ1-2; size: many; V: TRBV6-1
DNA: TGTGCCAGCAGTTACTGGGGGGGGAGCTACGAGCAGTACTTC; CDR3: CASSYWGGSYEQYF; D: TRBD2; J: TRBJ2-7; size: -; V: TRBV6-5
DNA: TGCGCCAGCAGCTGGGGGTCAGGGGAGGATCATACGCAGTATTTT; CDR3: CASSWGSGEDHTQYF; D: -; J: TRBJ2-3; size: -; V: TRBV5-1
DNA: TGCAGTGCTAGCCTGCCTAGCGGGAATTTCTACAATGAGCAGTTCTTC; CDR3: CSASLPSGNFYNEQFF; D: TRBD2; J: TRBJ2-1; size: -; V: TRBV20-1
DNA: TGTGCCAGCAGTCGGGACGGCCGGGCCTACGAGCAGTACTTC; CDR3: CASSRDGRAYEQYF; D: -; J: TRBJ2-7; size: many; V: TRBV6-1
DNA: TGTGCCAGTAGTATAGTGGTAACGGAAAATTCACCCCTCCACTTT; CDR3: CASSIVVTENSPLHF; D: -; J: TRBJ1-6; size: -; V: TRBV19
DNA: TGCAGTGCTAGAGATTTGGGTAGCCTCCAAGAGACCCAGTACTTC; CDR3: CSARDLGSLQETQYF; D: -; J: TRBJ2-5; size: many; V: TRBV20-1
DNA: TGCAGTGCTCCTCCCGGGACTAGCGGGGGGGGGGAGACCCAGTACTTC; CDR3: CSAPPGTSGGGETQYF; D: TRBD2; J: TRBJ2-5; size: few; V: TRBV20-1
DNA: TGTGCCAGCAGAAGTAGTAGGGAAGGAGGCAATCAGCCCCAGCATTTT; CDR3: CASRSSREGGNQPQHF; D: -; J: TRBJ1-5; size: many; V: TRBV28
DNA: TGTGCCAGCAGCCCGGGACAGGGGGTGAGCTATGGCTACACCTTC; CDR3: CASSPGQGVSYGYTF; D: TRBD1; J: TRBJ1-2; size: few; V: TRBV11-2
DNA: TGCAGTGCTAGTGACCATACCTACGAGCAGTACTTC; CDR3: CSASDHTYEQYF; D: -; J: TRBJ2-7; size: many; V: TRBV20-1
DNA: TGTGCCAGCCTTTCGAGGGAGGGCACAGATACGCAGTATTTT; CDR3: CASLSREGTDTQYF; D: -; J: TRBJ2-3; size: few; V: TRBV28
DNA: TGTGCCAGCAGTTTGGGTCAGGGGATCCAGCCCCAGCATTTT; CDR3: CASSLGQGIQPQHF; D: -; J: TRBJ1-5; size: many; V: TRBV12-3/TRBV12-4
DNA: TGTGCCAGCAGCTTAGGGGTCAGGACGGTCTCCTACGAGCAGTACTTC; CDR3: CASSLGVRTVSYEQYF; D: -; J: TRBJ2-7; size: -; V: TRBV7-9
DNA: TGTGCCAGCATTTCGACAGGGCACCAAGAGACCCAGTACTTC; CDR3: CASISTGHQETQYF; D: TRBD1; J: TRBJ2-5; size: many; V: TRBV28
DNA: TGTGCCAGCAGCGCCGGGACAGAGTTCTCTGGAAACACCATATATTTT; CDR3: CASSAGTEFSGNTIYF; D: TRBD1; J: TRBJ1-3; size: many; V: TRBV28
DNA: TGCGCCAGCAGCTTGAGGCCCCAGACTTACGAGCAGTACTTC; CDR3: CASSLRPQTYEQYF; D: -; J: TRBJ2-7; size: -; V: TRBV5-1
DNA: TGCAGCGCAAAAGCAACTAATGAAAAACTGTTTTTT; CDR3: CSAKATNEKLFF; D: -; J: TRBJ1-4; size: few; V: TRBV29-1
DNA: TGTGCCAGCAGTTTATGGGGAAATGTCCAAGAGACCCAGTACTTC; CDR3: CASSLWGNVQETQYF; D: -; J: TRBJ2-5; size: -; V: TRBV27
DNA: TGCGCCAGCAGCCTGGATTTGGACGGTCAGCCCCAGCATTTT; CDR3: CASSLDLDGQPQHF; D: -; J: TRBJ1-5; size: -; V: TRBV5-1
DNA: TGCGCCAGCAGCTCGCAGGGTCAAAACATTCAGTACTTC; CDR3: CASSSQGQNIQYF; D: -; J: TRBJ2-4; size: few; V: TRBV5-1
DNA: TGTGCCAGTAGTATACCGACAGCGAACACTGAAGCTTTCTTT; CDR3: CASSIPTANTEAFF; D: -; J: TRBJ1-1; size: -; V: TRBV19